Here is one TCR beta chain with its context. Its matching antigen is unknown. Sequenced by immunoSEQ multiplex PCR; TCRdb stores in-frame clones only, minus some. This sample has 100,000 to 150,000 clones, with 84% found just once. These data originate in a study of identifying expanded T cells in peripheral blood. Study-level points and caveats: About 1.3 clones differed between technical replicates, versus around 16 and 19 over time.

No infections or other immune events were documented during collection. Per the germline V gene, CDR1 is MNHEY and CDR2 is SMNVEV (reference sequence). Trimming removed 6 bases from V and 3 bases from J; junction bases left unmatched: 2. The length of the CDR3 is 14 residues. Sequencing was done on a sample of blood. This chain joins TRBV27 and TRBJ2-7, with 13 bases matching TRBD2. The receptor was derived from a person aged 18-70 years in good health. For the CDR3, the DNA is TGTGCCAGCAGGGGGACTAGCGGGGTCTACGAGCAGTACTTC. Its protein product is CASRGTSGVYEQYF.